These 4 T cell receptor beta chains were sequenced from one sample in a study of PD-1 blockade in classical Hodgkin lymphoma. Assay used: immunoSEQ multiplex PCR; TCRdb lists only in-frame clones, some missing. The top ten hold about 10% of the sample, which has tens of thousands of clones, roughly nine tenths seen once. Every single patient, without exception, relapsed after autologous stem cell transplantation, and brentuximab vedotin exposure varied. Sequencing used peripheral blood mononuclear cells (PBMCs), obtained before the second cycle of nivolumab. The receptors derive from a human donor with classical Hodgkin lymphoma.

The rearrangement links TRBV7-9 to TRBJ2-5; D perhaps matches TRBD2 (6 bases). V lost 1 base and J 0 bases, leaving 12 bases between the germline ends. There are 16 residues in the CDR3. Germline CDR1 and CDR2: SEHNR and FQNEAQ (reference sequence). The CDR3, as DNA: TGTGCCAGCAGCTTAGAGCGGGCAGGCGACCAAGAGACCCAGTACTTC. It yields the protein CASSLERAGDQETQYF.

The chain is built from TRBV11-2 and TRBJ2-1; D gene ambiguous. Germline CDR1 SGHAT, CDR2 FQNNGV. Trimming pared 5 bases from V and 8 bases from J, leaving 19 bases between. CDR3 length: 15 residues. The CDR3 spells CASSPDWSSGYEQFF. For the CDR3, the DNA is TGTGCCAGCAGCCCGGATTGGTCGAGTGGTTATGAGCAGTTCTTC.

The chain is built from TRBV2 and TRBJ2-7, with no clear D. This CDR3 has 11 residues. Germline assignment: CDR1 SNHLY and CDR2 FYNNEI. Trimming removed 4 bases at V and 3 bases at J, with 4 bases between. In nucleotides, the CDR3 is TGTGCCAGCAGTGGGTACTACGAGCAGTACTTC. This codes for CASSGYYEQYF.

The chain joins TRBV19 to TRBJ2-1, with TRBD2 matching over 13 bases. The CDR3 extends over 15 amino acids. With 4 bases clipped from V and 5 bases from J, the junction kept 2 bases outside the gene matches. Germline-derived CDR1 and CDR2 are LNHDA and SQIVND (reference sequence). CDR3 nucleotide sequence: TGTGCCAGTAGTAAACTAGCGGGGGGGGACAATGAGCAGTTCTTC. This codes for CASSKLAGGDNEQFF. Full variable domain (remainder filled in from reference TRBV19 and TRBJ2-1): DGGITQSPKYLFRKEGQNVTLSCEQNLNHDAMYWYRQDPGQGLRLIYYSQIVNDFQKGDIAEGYSVSREKKESFPLTVTSAQKNPTAFYLCASSKLAGGDNEQFFGPGTRLTVL.